The entry below gives a single T cell receptor beta chain sequence along with its context. The antigen it recognizes is unknown. Per-base quality was not reported, and no clone a single base away is much larger than it. Libraries were constructed by the immunoSEQ multiplex PCR assay. A mixture of 60 forward primers for TCR Vbeta segments and 13 reverse primers for TCR Jbeta segments was used in the multiplex PCR. A multiplex PCR assay on genomic DNA amplified the CDR3 region of rearranged TCR beta genes. Amplified TCR beta libraries were sequenced as 87-base-pair reads on the Illumina HiSeq System. The authors' analysis ran thus. Across the 600 to 700 repertoires, a later analysis counted 78 million or so unique TCR beta chains, around 10 million of which were shared by at least two donors. To remove PCR and sequencing errors, raw reads were error-corrected and collapsed into unique sequences using a nearest-neighbor algorithm that merged closely related sequences. V, D and J gene segments were assigned by aligning CDR3 sequences to IMGT reference sequences. For a sequence to be retained, a match of at least six nucleotides to both a V gene segment and a J gene segment was required. A rearrangement was called productive if the CDR3 had no stop codons and remained in frame with V and J, and every other rearrangement was called non-productive. CDR3 was defined by IMGT convention, running from the second conserved V-encoded cysteine to the conserved J-encoded phenylalanine. The earlier analysis of about 610 of the donors excluded any sequence lacking an unambiguous match to a single V gene segment. An earlier analysis of a few hundred of the donors called V segments functional above 56.7% productive rearrangements and segregating when the between-donor standard deviation exceeded 5%. A statistical classification framework was built to diagnose cytomegalovirus status from the catalog of TCR beta chain sequences. In a later analysis, TCR nucleotide sequences were compared against IMGT/GENE-DB human TR gene sequences so that V and J genes could be assigned. Using the TCRdist pipeline, a later analysis assigned CDR3 sequences along with most-parsimonious VDJ recombination scenarios. In a later analysis, each TCR beta chain was defined by its CDR3 amino acid sequence together with its V-gene family, and reads without a unique V-gene family were excluded. To address suspected cross-contamination and a sequencing artifact, a later analysis removed around 590 highly shared, low-generation-probability nucleotide sequences. In a later analysis, a clonal expansion index for each public chain was calculated from normalized within-repertoire ranks of inferred template counts. In a later analysis, generation probabilities were computed using a VDJ recombination model fitted to out-of-frame rearrangements, and the results were checked against IGoR. In a later analysis, hypergeometric tests were used to score TCR-TCR, TCR-HLA and TCR-CMV co-occurrence, with a repertoire-size bias correction applied to TCR pairs. To estimate false discovery rates, a later analysis permuted the HLA or CMV assignments 20 times. A later analysis grouped co-occurring TCRs with DBSCAN, adding TCRdist sequence similarity when clustering within HLA-allele-positive subsets. For co-occurrence clustering, repertoires with fewer than 30,000 or more than 120,000 public chains were excluded, along with a handful of repertoires with anomalous nucleotide sharing. TCRdb took this table from immuneACCESS and kept in-frame rearrangements with V and J called. Such tables lack part of the clones; where checked against another copy, unresolved V genes explain under half of the gap, and the rest is unexplained. V, J and clone size reflect that table, while D and trimming were determined from the DNA. In all, the sample holds fewer than 250,000 clones, and roughly 80% of those were seen once. The biggest ten clones account for about 3.1% of the sample.

This sample was included in a study of cytomegalovirus exposure and HLA in healthy donors (dated by TCRdb to about 2017). Study-wide context: An earlier analysis of fewer than 750 of the donors reported 250 to 350 Gb of sequence data and 100 million to 120 million unique TCR beta sequences obtained from roughly 170 million T cells. The later analysis used no new phenotypic data to find candidate immune exposures, relying instead on TCR beta sequences and their occurrence across donors. Among the roughly 400 genotyped donors, around 81% belonged to the genetic ancestry cluster associated with self-reported Caucasian donors. The study aimed to test whether signatures of past pathogen exposure could be identified by cataloging public T cell receptors. Among over 350 genotyped donors of the cohort, an average of around 240,000 unique TCR beta nucleotide sequences were sequenced per donor, 15% to 20% of them non-productive. A few DR-DQ haplotypes were handled as single units for association and clustering because linkage in the cohort was strong. A separate validation cohort of about 110 different subjects was used in addition to the roughly 700-subject first cohort. To decide whether each TCR beta V gene segment behaved as functional or pseudogenic, an earlier analysis of some 580 of the donors relied on high-throughput TCR beta sequencing. All discovery cohort repertoires had been generated using a single sequencing platform. In a later analysis, previously published TCR beta repertoires from 600 to 850 donors were re-analyzed and high-resolution HLA genotyping was added so that TCR occurrence patterns could be studied. The number of donors typed differed by locus, with 629-630 for A, B, C, DRB1 and DQB1, around 500 for DQA1, approximately 580 for DPA1, and over 400 for DPB1. The T cell repertoires of around 730 subjects were profiled by immunosequencing and related to cytomegalovirus serostatus. An early release covering about 600 HLA-typed donors comprised about 300 gigabases of sequencing data and around 80 million unique TCR sequences. To predict cytomegalovirus infection status, the study combined high-throughput TCR immunosequencing, statistical association of individual TCRs with disease status, and machine learning. A later genetic analysis took genome-wide SNP genotypes for about three fifths of the roughly 670 donors and used that subset as a discovery cohort. Alongside the repertoire data, information on donor age, sex, ethnicity and CMV serostatus was compiled. HLA typing covered class I and class II loci at four-digit resolution.

The cohort was made up of 666 healthy bone marrow donors. At the time of sampling, all cohort members were nominally healthy, though unrecorded immune exposures were likely present. The donor was CMV seronegative and was included in the group of 352 seronegative cohort members. Every donor gave a peripheral blood sample, and the peripheral blood mononuclear cells from that sample were used for TCR beta sequencing. The Qiagen DNeasy Blood Extraction Kit was used to extract genomic DNA from the blood cell samples. Points the paper makes about the study in general: Because the 87-base-pair reads could not distinguish some IMGT-functional V segments, including TRBV6-2 and TRBV6-3, those segments were excluded. In a later analysis, HLA-associated TCR beta chains were found to be more clonally expanded and to have lower generation probabilities than equally common non-associated chains. An earlier analysis of approximately 570 of the donors showed that most TCR beta V segments appeared in productive rearrangements either about 87% or about 30% of the time, which broadly matched IMGT annotations. For the cohort, immune exposure information was limited to CMV serostatus. When HLA alleles, especially DR and DQ, strongly co-occurred, attributing TCR associations to individual alleles was difficult. In a later analysis, around 15,000 TCR beta sequences were associated with specific HLA alleles at a false discovery rate of 0.05. Because HLA typing was unavailable for some donors at each locus, only the typed subset was used in association tests. According to a later genetic analysis, donors in an Asian-associated ancestry cluster had fewer N-insertions in productive TCRs than the roughly 670-donor mean. Roughly uniform sequencing depth across donors was assumed in presence/absence analyses, although this assumption may not hold. Most CMV-associated TCR beta chains appeared to be HLA-restricted in a later analysis, and the HLA associations seemed to be driven largely by CMV exposure. According to the authors, the approach could potentially be generalized to other disease states and immunological phenotypes. A few of the identified cytomegalovirus-associated TCR beta chains were confirmed in vitro to be specific for cytomegalovirus antigens. The classifier was reported to diagnose cytomegalovirus status with high specificity and sensitivity in both the original cohort and the validation cohort. A cluster of highly shared sequence variants was judged likely to represent a technical artifact of the sequencing pipeline. A further reported finding was that TCR beta sequences accurately predicted the HLA-A and HLA-B alleles for most subjects in the first cohort. A later analysis found that TCR association rates varied across HLA loci, with DRB1 alleles showing the most associated TCRs and HLA-C alleles the fewest. Over 15 rarely observed V segments, including chromosome 9 orphons, were excluded from the earlier analysis of some 590 of the donors because counts were too low. In a later analysis, several top co-occurrence clusters were reported to appear linked to parvovirus B19, influenza, CMV and Epstein-Barr virus. An association between a missense DCLRE1C variant and V-gene and J-gene trimming of TCR beta chains was found in a later genetic analysis and replicated in an independent cohort. A total of fewer than 200 TCR beta chains were listed by the study as associated with cytomegalovirus. Linkage disequilibrium might explain the correlated functional status among segregating V segments, but an unknown experimental factor could not be ruled out. This cohort had only TCR beta chains sequenced, and the lack of alpha or paired-chain data limited which features could be detected. While some public TCRs were present in many individuals, most TCR sequences turned up only very rarely across donors.

From the germline V gene (reference sequence), CDR1 is MNHEY and CDR2 is SMNVEV. Trimmed from V: 2 bases; trimmed from J: 6 bases; junction bases lacking a gene match: 3. From cysteine to phenylalanine, the CDR3 is 13 amino acids long. Only the CDR3 part of the read is kept: 39 bases, read in frame from the first base. This chain is built from TRBV27 and TRBJ2-5; TRBD2 fits 7 bases in the junction. Sequencing was performed on PBMCs. The receptor's source is a man under 40 in good health and CMV-seronegative. The CDR3 corresponds to CASSLGGGKTQYF. The bases read TGTGCCAGCAGTTTAGGGGGAGGGAAGACCCAGTACTTC.